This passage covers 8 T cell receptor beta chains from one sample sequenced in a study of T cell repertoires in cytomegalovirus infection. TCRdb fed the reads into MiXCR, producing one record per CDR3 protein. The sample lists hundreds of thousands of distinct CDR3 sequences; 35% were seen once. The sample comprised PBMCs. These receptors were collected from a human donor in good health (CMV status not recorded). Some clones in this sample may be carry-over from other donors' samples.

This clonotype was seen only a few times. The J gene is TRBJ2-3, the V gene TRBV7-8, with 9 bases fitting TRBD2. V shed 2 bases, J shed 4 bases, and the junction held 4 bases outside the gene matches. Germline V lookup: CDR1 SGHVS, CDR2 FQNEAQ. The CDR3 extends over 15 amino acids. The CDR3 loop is CASSLSVAGADTQYF. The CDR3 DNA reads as TGTGCCAGCAGCTTATCGGTAGCGGGAGCAGATACGCAGTATTTT.

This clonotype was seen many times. In nucleotides, the CDR3 is TGTGCCAGCAGCTTAAGGGTGTCACCCCTCCACTTT. Translating it yields CASSLRVSPLHF. This chain links TRBV7-2 with TRBJ1-6; D is ambiguous. Germline CDR1 SGHTA, CDR2 FQGNSA. Trimming took 2 bases from V and 10 from J, leaving 6 bases between them. This CDR3 region has 12 residues.

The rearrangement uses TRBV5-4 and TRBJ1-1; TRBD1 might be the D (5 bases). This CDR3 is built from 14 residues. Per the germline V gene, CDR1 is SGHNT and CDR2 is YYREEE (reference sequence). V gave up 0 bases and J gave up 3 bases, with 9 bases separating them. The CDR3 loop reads CASSLDRTHTEAFF. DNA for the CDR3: TGTGCCAGCAGCTTGGACAGGACCCACACTGAAGCTTTCTTT.

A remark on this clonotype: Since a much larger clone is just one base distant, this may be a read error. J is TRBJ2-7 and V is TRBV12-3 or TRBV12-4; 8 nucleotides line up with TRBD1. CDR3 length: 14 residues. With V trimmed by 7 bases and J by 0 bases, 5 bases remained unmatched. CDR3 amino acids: CASIRTGTSYEQYF. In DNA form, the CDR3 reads TGTGCCAGCATTCGGACAGGGACCTCCTACGAGCAGTACTTC.

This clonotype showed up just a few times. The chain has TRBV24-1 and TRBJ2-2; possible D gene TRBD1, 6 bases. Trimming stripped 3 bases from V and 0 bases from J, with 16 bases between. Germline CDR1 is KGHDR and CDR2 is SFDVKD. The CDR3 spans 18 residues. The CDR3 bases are TGTGCCACCAGTGATCCCGGGGTACAGGGCGCGAACACCGGGGAGCTGTTTTTT. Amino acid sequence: CATSDPGVQGANTGELFF.

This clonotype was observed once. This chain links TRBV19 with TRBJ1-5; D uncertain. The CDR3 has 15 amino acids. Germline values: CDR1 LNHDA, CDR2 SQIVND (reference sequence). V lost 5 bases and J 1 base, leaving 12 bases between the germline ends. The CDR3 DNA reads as TGTGCCAGTAGTCTTCGACTAACGAGCAATCAGCCCCAGCATTTT. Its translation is CASSLRLTSNQPQHF.

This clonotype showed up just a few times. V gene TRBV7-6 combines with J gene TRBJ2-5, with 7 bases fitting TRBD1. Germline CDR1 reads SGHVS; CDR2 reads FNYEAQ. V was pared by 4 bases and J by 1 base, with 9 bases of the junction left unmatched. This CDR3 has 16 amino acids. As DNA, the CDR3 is TGTGCCAGCAGCTCACCTCGACAGGGCGGCCAAGAGACCCAGTACTTC. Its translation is CASSSPRQGGQETQYF.

The CDR3 reads CASSWSGSISYNEQFF. Written as DNA, the CDR3 is TGTGCCAGCAGTTGGAGTGGGAGTATATCCTACAATGAGCAGTTCTTC. The J gene is TRBJ2-1, the V gene TRBV12-3 or TRBV12-4, with D possibly matching TRBD2 (5 bases). The CDR3 is made up of 16 amino acids. Trimming removed 4 bases from V and 1 base from J, with 14 bases in between.